Listed below are T cell receptor beta chains from one sample, sequenced in a study of blood T cell repertoires in COVID-19. Produced via immunoSEQ multiplex PCR; TCRdb's table is partial and in-frame only. This sample yields about 380,000 clones, of which 85% are seen a single time; 3.5% to 4% belongs to the top ten. Sequencing was done on a sample of peripheral blood. These receptors all come from a woman aged 18-29 years with acute or convalescent COVID-19. Each CDR3 is given without its conserved first and last residue. The order of the fields is V gene, J gene, CDR3 protein.

V: TRBV24-1; J: TRBJ1-5; CDR3: ATSGHSNQPQH
V: TRBV18; J: TRBJ1-1; CDR3: ASSFSGTEAF
V: TRBV6-6; J: TRBJ1-2; CDR3: ASTSAGSSYGYT
V: TRBV29-1; J: TRBJ1-2; CDR3: SAQGQGAGYT
V: TRBV2; J: TRBJ2-2; CDR3: ASSDGRGAGELF
V: TRBV28; J: TRBJ2-3; CDR3: ATKDYSSTDTQY
V: TRBV18; J: TRBJ2-7; CDR3: ASSPGQGYVYEQY
V: TRBV28; J: TRBJ1-5; CDR3: ASTPRSGGSNQPQH
V: TRBV28; J: TRBJ1-5; CDR3: ASSFREGYQPQH
V: TRBV19; J: TRBJ1-5; CDR3: ASSIDRARQPQH
V: TRBV4-1; J: TRBJ2-1; CDR3: ASTLGGAEDNEQF
V: TRBV11-2; J: TRBJ2-1; CDR3: ASSLIPADRNEQF
V: TRBV29-1; J: TRBJ1-1; CDR3: SVDSGGTEAF
V: TRBV10-3; J: TRBJ2-1; CDR3: AISREGADYNEQF
V: TRBV7-9; J: TRBJ2-3; CDR3: ASSYGGGSTDTQY
V: TRBV6-5; J: TRBJ1-5; CDR3: ASSLDRGRSQPQH
V: TRBV28; J: TRBJ2-7; CDR3: ASSPNFVGLYEQY
V: TRBV29-1; J: TRBJ2-1; CDR3: SVGGQSLYNEQF
V: TRBV7-2; J: TRBJ2-7; CDR3: ASRLTSGTHEQY
V: TRBV2; J: TRBJ1-5; CDR3: ASSEGSEYSNQPQH
V: TRBV5-6; J: TRBJ1-4; CDR3: ASSLGQAFNEKLF
V: TRBV11-2; J: TRBJ2-1; CDR3: ASSLGQLTAYNEQF
V: TRBV5-4; J: TRBJ2-3; CDR3: ASSLRGVGTDTQY
V: TRBV18; J: TRBJ1-3; CDR3: ASSPTGGSGNTIY
V: TRBV7-9; J: TRBJ2-1; CDR3: ASSFGGDYNEQF
V: TRBV9; J: TRBJ1-5; CDR3: ASSGTASNQPQH
V: TRBV10-3; J: TRBJ2-3; CDR3: AIKGRDLRSDTQY
V: TRBV18; J: TRBJ1-6; CDR3: ASSPTVTNSPLH
V: TRBV18; J: TRBJ2-7; CDR3: ASSLGGITYEQY
V: TRBV6-1; J: TRBJ1-1; CDR3: ASSGQDTPRDTEAF
V: TRBV28; J: TRBJ1-5; CDR3: ASHPRGQGNQPQH
V: TRBV4-1; J: TRBJ2-7; CDR3: ASSPQGGQNYEQY
V: TRBV6-5; J: TRBJ1-1; CDR3: AAKGGENTEAF
V: TRBV7-3; J: TRBJ2-7; CDR3: ASSLGPGPYEQY
V: TRBV29-1; J: TRBJ1-1; CDR3: SVYSVAGNTEAF
V: TRBV27; J: TRBJ1-2; CDR3: ASGPQGDRDYGYT
V: TRBV5-6; J: TRBJ2-3; CDR3: ASSHLGFTDTQY
V: TRBV23-1; J: TRBJ1-3; CDR3: ASSHRVSGNTIY
V: TRBV12-3/TRBV12-4; J: TRBJ1-1; CDR3: ASSLSGRTEAF
V: TRBV9; J: TRBJ1-5; CDR3: ASSVDGGDQPQH
V: TRBV28; J: TRBJ1-6; CDR3: ASSSDTPSVPLH
V: TRBV29-1; J: TRBJ1-2; CDR3: SVGPEGGYT
V: TRBV3-1/TRBV3-2; J: TRBJ1-4; CDR3: ASSLQGASATNEKLF
V: TRBV11-2; J: TRBJ2-1; CDR3: ASSSIAATYNEQF
V: TRBV7-3; J: TRBJ1-1; CDR3: ASSRGQNTEAF
V: TRBV20-1; J: TRBJ2-2; CDR3: SAGDSGELF